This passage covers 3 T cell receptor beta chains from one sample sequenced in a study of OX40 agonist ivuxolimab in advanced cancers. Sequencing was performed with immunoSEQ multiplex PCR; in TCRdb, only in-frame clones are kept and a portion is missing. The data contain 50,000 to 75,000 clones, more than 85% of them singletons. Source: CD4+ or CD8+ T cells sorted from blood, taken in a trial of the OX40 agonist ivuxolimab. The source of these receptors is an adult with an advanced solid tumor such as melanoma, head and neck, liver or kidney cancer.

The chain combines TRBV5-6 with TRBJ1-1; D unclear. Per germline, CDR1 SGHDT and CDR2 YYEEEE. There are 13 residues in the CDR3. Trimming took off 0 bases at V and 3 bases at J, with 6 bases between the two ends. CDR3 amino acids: CASSLERHTEAFF. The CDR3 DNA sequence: TGTGCCAGCAGCTTGGAACGGCACACTGAAGCTTTCTTT.

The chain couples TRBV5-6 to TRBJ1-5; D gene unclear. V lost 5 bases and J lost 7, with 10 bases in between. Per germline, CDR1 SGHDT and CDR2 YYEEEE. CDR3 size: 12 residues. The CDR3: CASSLTGQPQHF. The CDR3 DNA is TGTGCCAGCAGTTTAACTGGGCAGCCCCAGCATTTT.

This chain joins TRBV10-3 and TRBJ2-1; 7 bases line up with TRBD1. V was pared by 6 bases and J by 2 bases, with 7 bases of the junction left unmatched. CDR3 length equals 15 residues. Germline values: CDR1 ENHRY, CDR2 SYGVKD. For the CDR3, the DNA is TGTGCCATCAGGACCCGGGACAGAACCTACAATGAGCAGTTCTTC. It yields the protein CAIRTRDRTYNEQFF.